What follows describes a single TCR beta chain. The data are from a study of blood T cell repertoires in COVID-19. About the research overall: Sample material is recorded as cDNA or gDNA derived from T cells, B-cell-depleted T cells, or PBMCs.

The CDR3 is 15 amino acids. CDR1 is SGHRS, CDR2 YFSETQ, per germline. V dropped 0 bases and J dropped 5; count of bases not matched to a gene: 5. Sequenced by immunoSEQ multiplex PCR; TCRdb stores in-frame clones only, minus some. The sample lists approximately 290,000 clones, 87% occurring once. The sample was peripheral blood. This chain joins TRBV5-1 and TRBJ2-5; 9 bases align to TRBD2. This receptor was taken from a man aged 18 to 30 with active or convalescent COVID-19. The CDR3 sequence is CASSLASGEGETQYF. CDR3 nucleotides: TGCGCCAGCAGCTTGGCTAGCGGGGAGGGTGAGACCCAGTACTTC.